What follows are 16 T cell receptor beta chains derived from one specimen sequenced in a study of T cells in Graves' hyperthyroidism and ophthalmopathy. TCR beta CDR3 sequences were amplified from RNA transcripts. The HTBI set primed first-round TCR CDR3 RT-PCR. One entry per CDR3 protein results from TCRdb running MiXCR on the multiplex PCR reads. The sample lists around 250,000 distinct CDR3 sequences, about 15% seen once, with 13% in the top ten. The specimen was blood. The receptors here all came from a woman between 40 and 55 years old with Graves' hyperthyroidism that later progressed to Graves' ophthalmopathy.

The gene calls are TRBV19 and TRBJ2-3, with TRBD2 matching 9 bases. The CDR3 runs 16 residues. Germline CDR1 is LNHDA and CDR2 is SQIVND (reference sequence). Germline trimming cut 8 bases from V and 0 bases from J; bases unmatched to any gene: 9. The CDR3 DNA is TGTGCCAGTTCCCCGGGACTAGCATCTAGCACAGATACGCAGTATTTT. It translates to CASSPGLASSTDTQYF.

This clonotype showed up many times. The rearrangement joins TRBV14 to TRBJ1-1, with D tentatively TRBD1 (6 bases). With 5 bases removed from V and 1 base from J, the gap between germline ends came to 17 bases. The CDR3 runs to 16 residues. The germline V gene encodes CDR1 SGHDN and CDR2 FVKESK. The CDR3 nucleotides read TGTGCCAGCAGCAAAGGGGGTTCGGGGCAGAACACTGAAGCTTTCTTT. This translates into CASSKGGSGQNTEAFF.

This clonotype was seen repeatedly, ten times or more. The chain uses TRBV6-1 and TRBJ2-6; possible D gene TRBD1, 6 bases. The V end was cut by 5 bases, the J end by 0 bases, with 8 bases between. Germline values: CDR1 MNHNS, CDR2 SASEGT. CDR3 length equals 15 residues. CDR3 in DNA: TGTGCCAGCAGTAAGGGGGTCTCTGGGGCCAACGTCCTGACTTTC. It translates to CASSKGVSGANVLTF.

At least ten counts were recorded for this clonotype. This sequence joins TRBV11-2 and TRBJ2-5; maybe TRBD1 (5 bases). Germline loops: CDR1 SGHAT, CDR2 FQNNGV. V was trimmed by 2 bases and J by 7 bases, leaving 11 bases between them. The CDR3 has 13 amino acids. DNA of the CDR3: TGTGCCAGCAGCTTACCCTATACAGGGACCCAGTACTTC. Amino acids: CASSLPYTGTQYF.

This clonotype was counted a single time. This rearrangement joins TRBV28 to TRBJ2-3; 7 bases align to TRBD1. The CDR3 is made up of 15 amino acids. Germline V gene data show CDR1 as MDHEN and CDR2 as SYDVKM. Unmatched junction bases numbered 8, after V lost 6 bases and J lost 2 bases. CDR3 residues: CASSGQRGPTDTQYF. In nucleotides, the CDR3 is TGTGCCAGCAGCGGTCAAAGGGGGCCCACAGATACGCAGTATTTT.

The V and J genes are TRBV20-1 and TRBJ1-4, with a weak D call TRBD1 (6 bases). The CDR3 totals 15 residues. Germline assignment: CDR1 DFQATT and CDR2 SNEGSKA (reference sequence). V lost 0 bases and J 14 bases, leaving 22 bases between the germline ends. The CDR3 loop is CSARDTGRSNEDLFF. The CDR3 DNA is TGCAGTGCTAGAGATACAGGGAGGAGTAATGAAGATCTGTTTTTT.

This clonotype was recorded many times. The CDR3 loop is CASGDRGRNGYTF. CDR3 coding DNA: TGTGCCAGCGGAGACAGGGGACGTAATGGCTACACCTTC. The J gene is TRBJ1-2, the V gene TRBV9, with 8 bases aligning to TRBD1. J lost 6 bases, V lost 7 bases, and 8 bases had no gene match. The CDR3 length is 13 residues. Germline values: CDR1 SGDLS, CDR2 YYNGEE.

This clonotype has just a few counts. The V and J genes are TRBV5-1 and TRBJ1-3, with D perhaps TRBD1 (5 bases). CDR1 and CDR2 from the germline V gene are SGHRS and YFSETQ. The CDR3 contains 16 residues. Trimming left V 0 bases short and J 2 bases short, with 12 bases between. CDR3 protein: CASSLAQRGPGNTIYF. The DNA of the CDR3 is TGCGCCAGCAGCTTGGCCCAGAGGGGCCCTGGAAACACCATATATTTT.

This clonotype was observed at least ten times. The chain links TRBV6-5 to TRBJ1-1, with no clear D. CDR3 length equals 14 residues. Trimming cost V 2 bases and J 1 base, with 8 bases left between them. Looked up from germline, CDR1 is MNHEY and CDR2 is SVGAGI. CDR3 protein: CASSYQVTNTEAFF. Written as DNA, the CDR3 is TGTGCCAGCAGTTACCAGGTAACGAACACTGAAGCTTTCTTT.

This clonotype was recorded many times. The chain joins TRBV4-1 to TRBJ1-6; D is unresolved. With 1 base removed from V and 5 bases from J, the gap between germline ends came to 12 bases. CDR3 length equals 16 residues. Germline CDR1 is MGHRA and CDR2 is YSYEKL. CDR3 region: CASSQASRKNNSPLHF. The CDR3 DNA sequence: TGCGCCAGCAGCCAAGCCTCCCGGAAGAATAATTCACCCCTCCACTTT.

This clonotype was seen only once. The chain employs TRBV2 and TRBJ2-1; 9 nucleotides agree with TRBD2. V lost 5 bases, J lost 8 bases, and 7 bases stayed unmatched. Germline assignment: CDR1 SNHLY and CDR2 FYNNEI. The CDR3 runs 14 residues. This CDR3 reads CASSWASGNDEQFF. In DNA, the CDR3 is TGTGCCAGCAGTTGGGCTAGCGGGAACGATGAGCAGTTCTTC.

At least ten counts were recorded for this clonotype. This rearrangement joins TRBV20-1 to TRBJ2-3; D is unclear. CDR3 size: 12 residues. Germline V gene lookup returns CDR1 DFQATT and CDR2 SNEGSKA (reference sequence). The V end was cut by 4 bases, the J end by 1 base, with 6 bases between. The CDR3 sequence: CSATAGTDTQYF. The CDR3 DNA reads as TGCAGTGCTACCGCGGGCACAGATACGCAGTATTTT.

The table lists this clonotype with many counts. The chain uses TRBV5-1 and TRBJ2-1; tentatively, D is TRBD1 or TRBD2 (5 bases each). The CDR3 extends over 13 amino acids. V lost 0 bases to trimming and J lost 9 bases, with 10 bases between them. Germline assignment: CDR1 SGHRS and CDR2 YFSETQ. The CDR3 region has the DNA TGCGCCAGCAGCTTGGCCCTCGGGGCTGAGCAGTTCTTC. Translation gives CASSLALGAEQFF.

This clonotype was observed a handful of times. One base away lies a much larger clone, so this may be a sequencing read error. This chain connects TRBV5-5 to TRBJ2-1, with D unclear. Germline CDR1 is SGHKS and CDR2 is YYEKEE (reference sequence). V lost 0 bases to trimming and J lost 12 bases, with 7 bases between them. The CDR3 is 11 residues long. DNA of the CDR3: TGTGCCAGCAGCTTGGCTCTTAGGCAGTTCTTC. It is translated as CASSLALRQFF.

This clonotype was picked up many times. The chain combines TRBV19 with TRBJ1-4; D is possibly TRBD1 (5 bases). Trimming took off 7 bases at V and 0 bases at J, with 12 bases between the two ends. The CDR3 has 15 residues. Germline assignment: CDR1 LNHDA and CDR2 SQIVND (reference sequence). The CDR3 is CASTGTAATNEKLFF. In nucleotides, the CDR3 is TGTGCCAGTACCGGGACGGCCGCAACTAATGAAAAACTGTTTTTT.

This clonotype has a handful of counts. A much larger clone differs by one base, so this may be a read error. The V and J genes are TRBV10-3 and TRBJ1-2; a possible D gene is TRBD1 (5 bases). CDR1 and CDR2 from the germline V gene are ENHRY and SYGVKD. Trimming removed 4 bases at V and 4 bases at J, with 16 bases between. This CDR3 has 15 residues. The CDR3 nucleotides read TGTGCCATCAGTGGGTCGGAGCAGGGATTCTATGGCTACACCTTC. Its translation: CAISGSEQGFYGYTF.